What follows are 30 T cell receptor beta chains derived from one specimen sequenced in a study of shared clonotypes between healthy human individuals. Profiling relied on immunoSEQ multiplex PCR, and the TCRdb table lists in-frame clones only, not all of them. The sample has 2 million or so clones; 85% to 95% are singletons. The sequenced sample was naive CD4+ T cells sorted from blood. Subset denoted: CD45RA+ positively selected. The source is a young man in good health.

As for this clone: This CDR3 is also generated by other DNA sequences in the sample. As DNA, the CDR3 is TGTGCCAGCAGCTTAGCTAGCGGGAACACCGGGGAGCTGTTTTTT. This codes for CASSLASGNTGELFF. This sequence joins TRBV7-2 and TRBJ2-2; a possible D gene is TRBD2 (6 bases). This CDR3 is built from 15 residues. Trimming cost V 0 bases and J 1 base, with 6 bases left between them. Germline values: CDR1 SGHTA, CDR2 FQGNSA. Full variable domain (rest looked up from reference TRBV7-2 and TRBJ2-2): GAGVSQSPSNKVTEKGKDVELRCDPISGHTALYWYRQSLGQGLEFLIYFQGNSAPDKSGLPSDRFSAERTGGSVSTLTIQRTQQEDSAVYLCASSLASGNTGELFFGEGSRLTVL.

This chain uses TRBV10-3 with TRBJ1-3; D is uncertain. With 0 bases removed from V and 5 bases from J, the gap between germline ends came to 8 bases. Germline assignment: CDR1 ENHRY and CDR2 SYGVKD. The CDR3 is 14 amino acids. The DNA for the CDR3 is TGTGCCATCAGTGAGTCAGACGGACGAAACACCATATATTTT. Protein product: CAISESDGRNTIYF.

On this clone itself: This could be a read error, since a much larger clone is one nucleotide away. Other DNA sequences in this specimen translate into the identical CDR3. The V and J genes are TRBV30 and TRBJ2-3, with D uncertain. CDR3 length: 12 amino acids. The germline gives CDR1 GTSNPN, CDR2 SVGIG (reference sequence). The V end was cut by 0 bases, the J end by 4 bases, with 5 bases between. CDR3 sequence reads: CAWSVLSDTQYF. CDR3 nucleotides: TGTGCCTGGAGTGTACTGTCAGATACGCAGTATTTT.

The chain has TRBV27 and TRBJ1-1; D gene uncertain. Per the germline V gene, CDR1 is MNHEY and CDR2 is SMNVEV (reference sequence). The CDR3 consists of 13 residues. V lost 6 bases and J 4 bases, leaving 12 bases between the germline ends. The CDR3, as DNA: TGTGCCAGCAGCCCCGTCCCGGGCACTGAAGCTTTCTTT. Residues: CASSPVPGTEAFF.

This rearrangement joins TRBV19 to TRBJ1-5; D remains ambiguous. The CDR3 consists of 12 residues. Germline loops: CDR1 LNHDA, CDR2 SQIVND (reference sequence). V was cut by 7 bases and J by 5 bases, with 9 bases left in between. CDR3 nucleotides: TGTGCCAGTACCTCCAGAGATCAGCCCCAGCATTTT. Translated: CASTSRDQPQHF.

A remark on this clone: The same CDR3 also results from other DNA sequences found in this sample. The chain uses TRBV30 and TRBJ2-3, with D hard to call. The CDR3 is 11 residues long. The V end lost 2 bases, the J end lost 4 bases, and 4 bases lay between the germline ends. Germline CDR1 is GTSNPN and CDR2 is SVGIG (reference sequence). The CDR3 here is CAWSFPDTQYF. The CDR3 coding sequence is TGTGCCTGGAGTTTCCCAGATACGCAGTATTTT.

This rearrangement joins TRBV9 to TRBJ2-3, with 11 bases that match TRBD1. This CDR3 spans 16 amino acids. The V and J ends lost 4 bases and 3 bases, in that order; junction bases with no gene match: 7. CDR1 SGDLS and CDR2 YYNGEE come from the germline V gene. The CDR3 DNA reads TGTGCCAGCAGCTTGCTGGACAGGGGGCAAACAGATACGCAGTATTTT. Its protein is CASSLLDRGQTDTQYF.

V is TRBV7-9 and J is TRBJ2-7, with 15 bases aligning to TRBD2. The junction had 6 bases not matched to a gene; V was cut back by 5 bases and J by 7 bases. Germline values: CDR1 SEHNR, CDR2 FQNEAQ (reference sequence). The CDR3 is 15 amino acids. In nucleotides, the CDR3 is TGTGCCAGCAGCCAAGGACTAGCGGGGGGGCAAGAGCAGTACTTC. Translated, it gives CASSQGLAGGQEQYF. The full variable domain, in which reference TRBV7-9 and TRBJ2-7 provide the parts outside the CDR3, is DTGVSQNPRHKITKRGQNVTFRCDPISEHNRLYWYRQTLGQGPEFLTYFQNEAQLEKSRLLSDRFSAERPKGSFSTLEIQRTEQGDSAMYLCASSQGLAGGQEQYFGPGTRLTVT.

The gene calls are TRBV29-1 and TRBJ2-5, with a possible D match to TRBD1 (5 bases). Germline V gene data show CDR1 as SQVTM and CDR2 as ANQGSEA. CDR3 length: 12 residues. The germline V and J ends were trimmed by 3 bases and 5 bases, with 10 bases remaining between them. This chain's CDR3 is CSVDIGVETQYF. The CDR3 coding sequence is TGCAGCGTTGATATAGGGGTCGAGACCCAGTACTTC.

CDR3 bases: TGTGCCAGCAGTTGTGACGAGAGCTTCTATGGCTACACCTTC. This gives the protein CASSCDESFYGYTF. The V call is TRBV6-6, the J call TRBJ1-2; D remains unclear. Germline loops: CDR1 MNHNY, CDR2 SVGAGI (reference sequence). The length of the CDR3 is 14 residues. The germline V and J ends were trimmed by 4 bases and 4 bases, with 13 bases remaining between them.

J is TRBJ1-2 and V is TRBV30, with D hard to call. CDR1 and CDR2 (germline): GTSNPN, SVGIG (reference sequence). The CDR3 contains 14 residues. The V gene lost 3 bases and the J gene lost 0 bases, with 11 bases spanning the gap. The CDR3: CAWSPALTNYGYTF. The CDR3 coding sequence is TGTGCCTGGAGCCCGGCCCTTACTAACTATGGCTACACCTTC.

The rearrangement links TRBV18 to TRBJ2-7; the match to TRBD1 covers 7 bases. The CDR3 has 12 residues. Germline CDR1 reads KGHSH; CDR2 reads LQKENI. With V trimmed by 5 bases and J by 6 bases, 4 bases remained unmatched. The CDR3 DNA reads as TGTGCCAGCTCAAAACAGGGGCCCGAGCAGTACTTC. As protein: CASSKQGPEQYF.

The chain couples TRBV23-1 to TRBJ2-1; 9 bases agree with TRBD2. TRBV23-1 is an ORF, and what it does is uncertain. CDR3 length: 15 residues. J gave up 4 bases and V 4 bases, and 5 bases lay outside the gene matches. Written as DNA, the CDR3 is TGCGCCAGCAGTCTGGGCCTAGCGGGGTACAATGAGCAGTTCTTC. Its protein is CASSLGLAGYNEQFF.

The chain is built from TRBV4-1 and TRBJ2-3; 9 nucleotides line up with TRBD1. Germline CDR1 MGHRA, CDR2 YSYEKL. The ends lost 3 bases at V and 6 bases at J; junction bases unmatched: 10. This CDR3 contains 16 residues. The CDR3 DNA reads TGCGCCAGCAGCCAGCCGCTGACAGGGGGAACGGATACGCAGTATTTT. This sequence encodes CASSQPLTGGTDTQYF.

Turning to this clone: Germline and junction disagree at one end, which may indicate a read error. V usage is TRBV29-1 and J usage is TRBJ1-2; D is ambiguous. This CDR3 comprises 12 residues. Per germline, CDR1 SQVTM and CDR2 ANQGSEA. The CDR3 bases are TGCAGCGTTGGTCCGGAATTATATGGCTACGCCTTC. Residues: CSVGPELYGYAF. The variable domain in full, completed from reference TRBV29-1 and TRBJ1-2, reads SAVISQKPSRDICQRGTSLTIQCQVDSQVTMMFWYRQQPGQSLTLIATANQGSEATYESGFVIDKFPISRPNLTFSTLTVSNMSPEDSSIYLCSVGPELYGYAFGSGTRLTVV.

The chain joins TRBV28 to TRBJ2-7, with D perhaps matching TRBD1 or TRBD2 (6 bases each). From germline, CDR1 is MDHEN and CDR2 SYDVKM. The CDR3 extends over 14 amino acids. Trimming removed 7 bases at V and 11 bases at J, with 24 bases between. DNA of the CDR3: TGTGCCAGCACTACCCCCGGTGGGGGGCCCTCCGAGTACTTC. Residues: CASTTPGGGPSEYF.

V usage is TRBV4-3 and J usage is TRBJ2-2; 8 bases map to TRBD2. CDR1 and CDR2 from the germline V gene are LGHNA and YSLEER. The CDR3 loop spans 17 amino acids. Trimming removed 4 bases from V and 1 base from J; junction bases left unmatched: 8. The CDR3, as DNA: TGCGCCAGCAGCCTCCCTCGGGGGGGGCTGAACACCGGGGAGCTGTTTTTT. This sequence encodes CASSLPRGGLNTGELFF.

V gene TRBV5-1 combines with J gene TRBJ2-3, with TRBD2 identical over 13 bases. J lost 5 bases, V lost 4 bases, and 4 bases had no gene match. Germline V gene data show CDR1 as SGHRS and CDR2 as YFSETQ. The CDR3 is 15 residues long. The CDR3 DNA sequence: TGCGCCAGCAGCACGACTAGCGGGGGGTTAGATACGCAGTATTTT. Translation gives CASSTTSGGLDTQYF.

This rearrangement joins TRBV28 to TRBJ2-2; D could derive from TRBD1 or TRBD2 (5 bases each). Between the trimmed V and J ends, which lost 5 bases and 3 bases, there was a span of 7 bases. Germline values: CDR1 MDHEN, CDR2 SYDVKM. The CDR3 has 13 amino acids. In nucleotides, the CDR3 is TGTGCCAGCAGTGGGACGGACACCGGGGAGCTGTTTTTT. Translated: CASSGTDTGELFF. The entire variable domain, with the rest obtained from reference TRBV28 and TRBJ2-2, is as follows: DVKVTQSSRYLVKRTGEKVFLECVQDMDHENMFWYRQDPGLGLRLIYFSYDVKMKEKGDIPEGYSVSREKKERFSLILESASTNQTSMYLCASSGTDTGELFFGEGSRLTVL.

The rearrangement uses TRBV6-1 and TRBJ1-4, with 7 bases that match TRBD1. CDR3 length: 15 residues. Germline V gene data show CDR1 as MNHNS and CDR2 as SASEGT. The junction had 9 bases not matched to a gene; V was cut back by 4 bases and J by 7 bases. CDR3 sequence: CASSVGQAQVEKLFF. The CDR3 DNA is TGTGCCAGCAGTGTTGGACAGGCCCAAGTTGAAAAACTGTTTTTT.

This sequence joins TRBV6-6 and TRBJ2-7; 7 bases are a match to TRBD2. This CDR3 contains 14 residues. V lost 2 bases, J lost 3 bases, and 4 bases stayed unmatched. Germline lookup yields CDR1 MNHNY and CDR2 SVGAGI (reference sequence). The CDR3 nucleotides are TGTGCCAGCAGTTACCAGCGGGATAGCTACGAGCAGTACTTC. Residues: CASSYQRDSYEQYF.

V usage is TRBV5-1 and J usage is TRBJ1-2; D possibly corresponds to TRBD1 (5 bases). V was shortened by 4 bases and J by 2 bases, with 9 bases between the two germline ends. CDR3 length equals 13 residues. Per germline, CDR1 SGHRS and CDR2 YFSETQ. The CDR3 region has the DNA TGCGCCAGCAGCATGGACATGAACTATGGCTACACCTTC. Its protein is CASSMDMNYGYTF.

The chain has TRBV21-1 and TRBJ2-7; TRBD2 was called by the table and not checked on the DNA. TRBV21-1 is noted as a pseudogene. The CDR3 loop spans 11 amino acids. The DNA for the CDR3 is TGTGCCAGGGGACTAACCTACGAGCAGTACTTC. Translated, it gives CARGLTYEQYF.

The chain recombines TRBV7-2 with TRBJ2-7; 8 nucleotides match TRBD2. J was trimmed by 4 bases and V by 5 bases; bases with no gene match: 7. Germline V gene data show CDR1 as SGHTA and CDR2 as FQGNSA. The CDR3 runs to 14 residues. CDR3: CASSRGGQAYEQYF. In DNA form, the CDR3 reads TGTGCCAGCAGCCGGGGGGGGCAAGCTTACGAGCAGTACTTC.

The CDR3 region is CASSGRGHTEAFF. The CDR3 bases are TGTGCCAGCAGTGGGAGGGGCCACACTGAAGCTTTCTTT. This chain joins TRBV2 and TRBJ1-1, with a weak D call TRBD1 (5 bases). There are 13 residues in the CDR3. The germline gives CDR1 SNHLY, CDR2 FYNNEI. Trimming removed 4 bases at V and 3 bases at J, with 9 bases between. Drawing the rest from reference TRBV2 and TRBJ1-1, the complete variable domain is EPEVTQTPSHQVTQMGQEVILRCVPISNHLYFYWYRQILGQKVEFLVSFYNNEISEKSEIFDDQFSVERPDGSNFTLKIRSTKLEDSAMYFCASSGRGHTEAFFGQGTRLTVV.

This chain connects TRBV28 to TRBJ1-2, with D unclear. The CDR3 totals 13 residues. V lost 6 bases and J 3 bases, leaving 11 bases between the germline ends. Germline assignment: CDR1 MDHEN and CDR2 SYDVKM. This CDR3 is CASSREPYYGYTF. CDR3 sequence (DNA): TGTGCCAGCAGCCGGGAGCCTTACTATGGCTACACCTTC.

The V and J genes are TRBV7-6 and TRBJ2-7; D gene uncertain. Germline V lookup: CDR1 SGHVS, CDR2 FNYEAQ. The CDR3 runs 14 residues. The V gene lost 5 bases and the J gene lost 0 bases, with 11 bases spanning the gap. This CDR3 is CASSLTPGSYEQYF. As DNA, the CDR3 is TGTGCCAGCAGCCTAACTCCGGGCTCCTACGAGCAGTACTTC. Full variable domain (outside the CDR3, taken from reference TRBV7-6 and TRBJ2-7): GAGVSQSPRYKVTKRGQDVALRCDPISGHVSLYWYRQALGQGPEFLTYFNYEAQQDKSGLPNDRFSAERPEGSISTLTIQRTEQRDSAMYRCASSLTPGSYEQYFGPGTRLTVT.

The chain employs TRBV6-5 and TRBJ1-1, with 8 bases aligning to TRBD1. The trim removed 2 bases at V and 0 bases at J, leaving 5 bases unmatched. Per the germline V gene, CDR1 is MNHEY and CDR2 is SVGAGI. The CDR3 loop spans 16 amino acids. The CDR3 DNA follows: TGTGCCAGCAGTTACGGGACGGACAGGGTGAACACTGAAGCTTTCTTT. This translates into CASSYGTDRVNTEAFF.

This sequence joins TRBV5-1 and TRBJ2-7; D might be TRBD1 (6 bases). This CDR3 region has 13 residues. The germline V and J ends were trimmed by 5 bases and 3 bases, with 12 bases remaining between them. Germline CDR1 SGHRS, CDR2 YFSETQ. The CDR3 coding sequence is TGCGCCAGCAGTCCGCCCAGGGGCTACGAGCAGTACTTC. This gives the protein CASSPPRGYEQYF.

The CDR3 bases are TGTGCCAGCAGCGCTAGACAAGAAATTGACAGCTACGAGCAGTACTTC. Residues: CASSARQEIDSYEQYF. The V call is TRBV9, the J call TRBJ2-7; D might be TRBD1 (5 bases). V lost 3 bases, J lost 3 bases, and 19 bases lay in between. CDR1 SGDLS and CDR2 YYNGEE come from the germline V gene. The CDR3 is made up of 16 amino acids.